The rows below give T cell receptor beta chains drawn from one sample of a study of blood T cell repertoires in COVID-19. Produced via immunoSEQ multiplex PCR; TCRdb's table is partial and in-frame only. The sample yields about 130,000 clones, approximately 74% seen once. Sequencing was done on a sample of peripheral blood. These TCRs come from a man of 80 years or more with COVID-19, enrolled during active disease. Both conserved end residues are trimmed from each CDR3.

length: 15; V: TRBV28; J: TRBJ1-5; CDR3: ASSLTGTGGSNQPQH
length: 13; V: TRBV19; J: TRBJ2-3; CDR3: ASSMTGGRAVTQY
length: 12; V: TRBV9; J: TRBJ1-6; CDR3: ASSVGADNSPLH
length: 13; V: TRBV18; J: TRBJ1-2; CDR3: ASSPAGTPGDGYT
length: 11; V: TRBV19; J: TRBJ2-7; CDR3: ASKAGAAYEQY
length: 14; V: TRBV15; J: TRBJ1-3; CDR3: ATSPGQPTSGNTIY
length: 14; V: TRBV9; J: TRBJ1-3; CDR3: ASSVANRGSGNTIY
length: 13; V: TRBV2; J: TRBJ2-7; CDR3: ASSEGAGGAYEQY
length: 13; V: TRBV5-4; J: TRBJ1-1; CDR3: ASSLVGAKNTEAF
length: 14; V: TRBV6-6; J: TRBJ2-2; CDR3: ASRSLSGTNTGELF
length: 13; V: TRBV7-6; J: TRBJ2-1; CDR3: ASSSLGGTYNEQF